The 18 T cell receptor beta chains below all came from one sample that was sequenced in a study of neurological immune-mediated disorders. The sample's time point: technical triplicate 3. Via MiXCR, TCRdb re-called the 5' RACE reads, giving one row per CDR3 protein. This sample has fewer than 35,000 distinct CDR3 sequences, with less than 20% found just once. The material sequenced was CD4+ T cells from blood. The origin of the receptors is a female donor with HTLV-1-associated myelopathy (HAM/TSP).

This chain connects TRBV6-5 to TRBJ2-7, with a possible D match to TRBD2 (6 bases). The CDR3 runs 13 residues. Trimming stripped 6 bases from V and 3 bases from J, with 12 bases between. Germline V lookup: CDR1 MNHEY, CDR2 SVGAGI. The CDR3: CASSSRTNYEQYF. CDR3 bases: TGTGCCAGCAGCTCAAGGACTAACTACGAGCAGTACTTC.

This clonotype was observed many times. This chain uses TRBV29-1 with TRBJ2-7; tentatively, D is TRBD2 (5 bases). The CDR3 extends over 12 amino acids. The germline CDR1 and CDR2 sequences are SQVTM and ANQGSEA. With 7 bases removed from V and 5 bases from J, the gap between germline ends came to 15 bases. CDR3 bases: TGCAGCGGATTGGCCGACGGGAACGAGCAGTACTTC. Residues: CSGLADGNEQYF.

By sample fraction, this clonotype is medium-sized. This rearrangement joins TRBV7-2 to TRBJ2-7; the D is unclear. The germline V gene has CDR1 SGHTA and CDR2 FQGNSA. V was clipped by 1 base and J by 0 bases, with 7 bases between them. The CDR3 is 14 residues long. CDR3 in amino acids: CASSLVVSSYEQYF. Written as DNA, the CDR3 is TGTGCCAGCAGCTTAGTGGTCAGCTCCTACGAGCAGTACTTC.

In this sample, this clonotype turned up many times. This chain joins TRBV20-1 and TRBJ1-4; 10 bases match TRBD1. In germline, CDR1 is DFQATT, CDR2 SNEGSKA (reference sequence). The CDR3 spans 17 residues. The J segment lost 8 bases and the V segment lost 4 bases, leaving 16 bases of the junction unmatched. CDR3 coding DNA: TGCAGTGCTACTCGGACAGGGGGTTGGGGCGTACGAGAAAAACTGTTTTTT. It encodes CSATRTGGWGVREKLFF.

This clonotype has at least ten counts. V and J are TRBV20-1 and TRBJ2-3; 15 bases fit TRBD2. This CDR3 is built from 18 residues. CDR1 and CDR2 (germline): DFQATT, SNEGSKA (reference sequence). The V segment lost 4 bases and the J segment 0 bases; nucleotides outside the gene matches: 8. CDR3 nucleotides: TGCAGTGCTACCGGGACTAGCGGGGGGCCTTCTAGCACAGATACGCAGTATTTT. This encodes CSATGTSGGPSSTDTQYF.

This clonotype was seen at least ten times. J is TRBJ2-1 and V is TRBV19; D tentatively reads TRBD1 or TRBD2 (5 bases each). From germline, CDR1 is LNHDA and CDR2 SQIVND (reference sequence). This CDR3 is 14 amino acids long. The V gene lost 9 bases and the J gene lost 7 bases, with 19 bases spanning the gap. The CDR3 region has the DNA TGTGCCAGCACGACCGGGACCTTCGGGAATGAGCAGTTCTTC. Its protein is CASTTGTFGNEQFF.

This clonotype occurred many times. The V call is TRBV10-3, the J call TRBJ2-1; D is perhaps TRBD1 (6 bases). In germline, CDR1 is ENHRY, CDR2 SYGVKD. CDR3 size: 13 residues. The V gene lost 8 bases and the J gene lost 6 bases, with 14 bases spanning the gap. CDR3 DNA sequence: TGTGCCATCGTTGGGGGCCGGCGCAATGAGCAGTTCTTC. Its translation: CAIVGGRRNEQFF.

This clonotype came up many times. The CDR3 coding sequence is TGCAGCCCCGGAGGGGGGGGTCTCAACAATGAGCAGTTCTTC. This translates into CSPGGGGLNNEQFF. The gene calls are TRBV20-1 and TRBJ2-1; D is perhaps TRBD2 (7 bases). Germline CDR1 and CDR2: DFQATT and SNEGSKA (reference sequence). This CDR3 has 14 amino acids.

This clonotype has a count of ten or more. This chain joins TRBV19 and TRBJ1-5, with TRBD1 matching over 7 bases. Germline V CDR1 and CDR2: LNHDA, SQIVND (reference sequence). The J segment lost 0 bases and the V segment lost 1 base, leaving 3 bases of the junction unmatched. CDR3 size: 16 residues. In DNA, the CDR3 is TGTGCCAGTAGTATAGGAGGGGGCTATAGCAATCAGCCCCAGCATTTT. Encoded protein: CASSIGGGYSNQPQHF.

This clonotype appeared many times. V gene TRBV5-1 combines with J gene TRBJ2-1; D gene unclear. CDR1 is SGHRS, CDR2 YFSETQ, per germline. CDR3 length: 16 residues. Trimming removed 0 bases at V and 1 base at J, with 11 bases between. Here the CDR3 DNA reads TGCGCCAGCAGCTTGGAGGGTCTAGGGTCCTACAATGAGCAGTTCTTC. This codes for CASSLEGLGSYNEQFF.

The DNA of the CDR3 is TGCGCCAGCAGCGGAACCGGGACGTTGAACACCGGGGAGCTGTTTTTT. As protein: CASSGTGTLNTGELFF. The V gene is TRBV5-1, the J gene TRBJ2-2; D is perhaps TRBD1 or TRBD2 (5 bases each). The V end lost 4 bases, the J end lost 1 base, and 14 bases lay between the germline ends. CDR3 length: 16 residues. The germline CDR1 and CDR2 sequences are SGHRS and YFSETQ.

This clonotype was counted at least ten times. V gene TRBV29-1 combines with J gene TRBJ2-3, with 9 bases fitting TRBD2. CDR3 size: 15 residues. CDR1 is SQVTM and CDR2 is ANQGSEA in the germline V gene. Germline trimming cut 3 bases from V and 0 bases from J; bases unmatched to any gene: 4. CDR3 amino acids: CSVEGLASSTDTQYF. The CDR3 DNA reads TGCAGCGTTGAGGGACTAGCATCTAGCACAGATACGCAGTATTTT.

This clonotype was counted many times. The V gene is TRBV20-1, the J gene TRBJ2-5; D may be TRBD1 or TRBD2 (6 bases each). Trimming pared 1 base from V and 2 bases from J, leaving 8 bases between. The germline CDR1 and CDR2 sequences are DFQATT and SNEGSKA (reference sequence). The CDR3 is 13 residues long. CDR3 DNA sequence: TGCAGTGCTAGAGGGGGGGCTCAAGAGACCCAGTACTTC. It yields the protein CSARGGAQETQYF.

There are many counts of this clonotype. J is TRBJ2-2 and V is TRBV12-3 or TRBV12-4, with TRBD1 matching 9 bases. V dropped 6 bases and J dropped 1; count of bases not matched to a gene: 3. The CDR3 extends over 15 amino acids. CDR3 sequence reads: CASRGGQGNTGELFF. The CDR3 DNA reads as TGTGCCAGCAGAGGGGGACAGGGGAACACCGGGGAGCTGTTTTTT.

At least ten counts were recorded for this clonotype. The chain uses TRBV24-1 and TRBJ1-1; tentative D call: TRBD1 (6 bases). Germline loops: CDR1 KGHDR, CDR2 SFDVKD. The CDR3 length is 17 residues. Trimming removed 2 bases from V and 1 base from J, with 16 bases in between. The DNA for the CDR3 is TGTGCCACCAGTGATTCCCGGGGGGGGGGCGCGAACACTGAAGCTTTCTTT. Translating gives CATSDSRGGGANTEAFF.

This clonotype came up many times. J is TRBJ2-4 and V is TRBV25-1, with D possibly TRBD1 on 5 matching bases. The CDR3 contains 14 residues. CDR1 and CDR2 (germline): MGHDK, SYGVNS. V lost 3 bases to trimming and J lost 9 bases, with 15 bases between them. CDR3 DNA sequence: TGTGCCAGCAGTGAGGGGCATGGCGCAGGCATTCAGTACTTC. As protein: CASSEGHGAGIQYF.

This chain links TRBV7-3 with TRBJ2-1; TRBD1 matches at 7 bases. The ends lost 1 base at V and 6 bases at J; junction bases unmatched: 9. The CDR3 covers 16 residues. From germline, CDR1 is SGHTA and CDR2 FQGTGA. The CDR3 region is CASSLNAGTVINEQFF. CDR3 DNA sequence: TGTGCCAGCAGCTTAAACGCCGGGACAGTAATCAATGAGCAGTTCTTC. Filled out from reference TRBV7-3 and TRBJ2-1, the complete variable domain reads GAGVSQTPSNKVTEKGKYVELRCDPISGHTALYWYRQSLGQGPEFLIYFQGTGAADDSGLPNDRFFAVRPEGSVSTLKIQRTERGDSAVYLCASSLNAGTVINEQFFGPGTRLTVL.

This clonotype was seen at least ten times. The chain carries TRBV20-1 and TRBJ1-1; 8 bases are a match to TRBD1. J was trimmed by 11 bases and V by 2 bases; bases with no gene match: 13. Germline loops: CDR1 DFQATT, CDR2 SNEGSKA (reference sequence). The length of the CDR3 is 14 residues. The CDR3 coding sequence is TGCAGTGCTAGACCACTTCGGACAGGGATGAGGGCTTTCTTT. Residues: CSARPLRTGMRAFF.